This entry lists 11 T cell receptor beta chains sequenced from one sample in a study of blood T cell repertoires in COVID-19. The assay was immunoSEQ multiplex PCR, and TCRdb's table has in-frame clones only and misses some. The sample consists of roughly 160,000 clones, about 87% of them appearing once. Material: peripheral blood. These receptor sequences come from a woman older than 75 with COVID-19, enrolled during active disease.

V usage is TRBV18 and J usage is TRBJ2-3; maybe TRBD1 (5 bases). Germline V CDR1 and CDR2: KGHSH, LQKENI. This CDR3 is 14 amino acids long. Trimming removed 0 bases at V and 6 bases at J, with 10 bases between. In DNA form, the CDR3 reads TGTGCCAGCTCACCACCTACAGGTGCGGATACGCAGTATTTT. Its translation is CASSPPTGADTQYF. Together with reference TRBV18 and TRBJ2-3, the CDR3 gives the full variable domain: NAGVMQNPRHLVRRRGQEARLRCSPMKGHSHVYWYRQLPEEGLKFMVYLQKENIIDESGMPKERFSAEFPKEGPSILRIQQVVRGDSAAYFCASSPPTGADTQYFGPGTRLTVL.

This clone was counted only a few times. The rearrangement joins TRBV4-1 to TRBJ2-7, with 10 bases matching TRBD2. J lost 0 bases, V lost 5 bases, and 4 bases had no gene match. CDR1 MGHRA and CDR2 YSYEKL come from the germline V gene. CDR3 size: 15 residues. CDR3 sequence: CASSYGLAVSYEQYF. In nucleotides, the CDR3 is TGCGCCAGCAGCTACGGACTAGCGGTCTCCTACGAGCAGTACTTC.

This clone has just a few counts. The rearrangement joins TRBV28 to TRBJ1-5; D may be TRBD1 (6 bases). V was shortened by 5 bases and J by 1 base, with 9 bases between the two germline ends. This CDR3 has 14 amino acids. Germline lookup yields CDR1 MDHEN and CDR2 SYDVKM. The CDR3 DNA reads as TGTGCCAGCAGTACCGGACAGAGCAATCAGCCCCAGCATTTT. It translates to CASSTGQSNQPQHF. Full variable domain (outside the CDR3, taken from reference TRBV28 and TRBJ1-5): DVKVTQSSRYLVKRTGEKVFLECVQDMDHENMFWYRQDPGLGLRLIYFSYDVKMKEKGDIPEGYSVSREKKERFSLILESASTNQTSMYLCASSTGQSNQPQHFGDGTRLSIL.

The CDR3 region is CSVGTGNTGELFF. DNA for the CDR3: TGCAGCGTCGGGACAGGGAACACCGGGGAGCTGTTTTTT. The rearrangement uses TRBV29-1 and TRBJ2-2, with TRBD1 matching over 8 bases. The CDR3 has 13 residues. CDR1 and CDR2 from the germline V gene are SQVTM and ANQGSEA. The V and J ends lost 6 bases and 1 base, in that order; junction bases with no gene match: 1.

The chain carries TRBV28 and TRBJ1-1; D perhaps matches TRBD1 (5 bases). The germline V and J ends were trimmed by 6 bases and 7 bases, with 18 bases remaining between them. Germline V gene data show CDR1 as MDHEN and CDR2 as SYDVKM. CDR3 size: 14 residues. The CDR3 coding sequence is TGTGCCAGCAGGAACACCCGGGGGGGATTTGAAGCTTTCTTT. It specifies CASRNTRGGFEAFF.

The chain uses TRBV4-2 and TRBJ1-1; TRBD1 matches at 8 bases. Germline V CDR1 and CDR2: LGHNA, YNFKEQ. The V segment lost 0 bases and the J segment 2 bases; nucleotides outside the gene matches: 5. This CDR3 is 16 amino acids long. In DNA, the CDR3 is TGTGCCAGCAGCCAAGATTTCGGACAGGGAAACACTGAAGCTTTCTTT. Encoded protein: CASSQDFGQGNTEAFF.

The V gene is TRBV19, the J gene TRBJ1-1, with D possibly being TRBD1 (5 bases). V lost 4 bases to trimming and J lost 1 base, with 16 bases between them. Germline V gene lookup returns CDR1 LNHDA and CDR2 SQIVND (reference sequence). There are 16 residues in the CDR3. CDR3 in amino acids: CASSKRRGLGNTEAFF. The CDR3 region has the DNA TGTGCCAGTAGTAAAAGGAGGGGACTGGGGAACACTGAAGCTTTCTTT. Complete variable domain (other parts from reference TRBV19 and TRBJ1-1): DGGITQSPKYLFRKEGQNVTLSCEQNLNHDAMYWYRQDPGQGLRLIYYSQIVNDFQKGDIAEGYSVSREKKESFPLTVTSAQKNPTAFYLCASSKRRGLGNTEAFFGQGTRLTVV.

CDR3: CASSFGYEQYF. The CDR3 region has the DNA TGTGCCAGCAGTTTCGGGTACGAGCAGTACTTC. V usage is TRBV12-3 or TRBV12-4 and J usage is TRBJ2-7; unclear D gene. Trimming left V 3 bases short and J 4 bases short, with 4 bases between. The CDR3 contains 11 residues.

This clone has only one observation. The CDR3 is CASSQDWSRGTDTQYF. CDR3 nucleotide sequence: TGTGCCAGCAGCCAAGATTGGTCCAGAGGGACAGATACGCAGTATTTT. V usage is TRBV3-1 (or the pseudogene TRBV3-2) and J usage is TRBJ2-3, with a weak D call TRBD2 (5 bases). V was cut by 0 bases and J by 3 bases, with 13 bases left in between. Germline CDR1 LGHDT, CDR2 YNNKEL (reference sequence). The CDR3 spans 16 residues.

The chain employs TRBV19 and TRBJ2-3, with D maybe TRBD1 (6 bases). Germline CDR1 reads LNHDA; CDR2 reads SQIVND (reference sequence). V was trimmed by 10 bases and J by 2 bases, leaving 19 bases between them. This CDR3 region has 15 residues. The CDR3 coding sequence is TGTGCCACCAAGCTCCAGGGGTTCCACACAGATACGCAGTATTTT. This encodes CATKLQGFHTDTQYF.

The chain recombines TRBV5-6 with TRBJ1-2, with a tentative D call TRBD1 (6 bases). CDR1 SGHDT and CDR2 YYEEEE come from the germline V gene. Trimming left V 1 base short and J 3 bases short, with 10 bases between. This CDR3 has 14 amino acids. The CDR3 nucleotides read TGTGCCAGCAGCTTGCCAGGGGAATACTATGGCTACACCTTC. Translation: CASSLPGEYYGYTF.